Below, 14 T cell receptor beta chains from the same sample are listed, as sequenced in a study of cytomegalovirus exposure and HLA in healthy donors. The PCR made use of 60 Vbeta and 13 Jbeta primers. Generated by immunoSEQ multiplex PCR, the TCRdb table keeps only in-frame clones and is missing some. The repertoire holds about 130,000 clones, with 81% as singletons. The specimen sequenced was PBMCs. The receptors were gathered from a man aged 18 to 29 in good health and CMV-seronegative.

This chain connects TRBV5-1 to TRBJ1-2; D perhaps matches TRBD1 (5 bases). Per germline, CDR1 SGHRS and CDR2 YFSETQ. The CDR3 spans 13 residues. V lost 2 bases and J lost 6, with 11 bases in between. The CDR3, as DNA: TGCGCCAGCAGCTTCATGGGGCCGGATGGCTACACCTTC. Its protein is CASSFMGPDGYTF. Full variable domain (remainder filled in from reference TRBV5-1 and TRBJ1-2): KAGVTQTPRYLIKTRGQQVTLSCSPISGHRSVSWYQQTPGQGLQFLFEYFSETQRNKGNFPGRFSGRQFSNSRSEMNVSTLELGDSALYLCASSFMGPDGYTFGSGTRLTVV.

The rearrangement links TRBV7-8 to TRBJ1-1, with D hard to call. The germline CDR1 and CDR2 sequences are SGHVS and FQNEAQ. This CDR3 has 15 residues. The V end lost 5 bases, the J end lost 1 base, and 14 bases lay between the germline ends. The CDR3 is CASSLHLDKNTEAFF. CDR3 nucleotides: TGTGCCAGCAGCCTACATCTCGACAAGAACACTGAAGCTTTCTTT.

The rearrangement uses TRBV4-1 and TRBJ2-1, with a tentative D call TRBD1 (5 bases). The CDR3 has 13 residues. Germline CDR1 and CDR2: MGHRA and YSYEKL. With 6 bases removed from V and 10 bases from J, the gap between germline ends came to 16 bases. The CDR3 reads CASRFSRGGEQFF. Written as DNA, the CDR3 is TGCGCCAGCAGATTCTCAAGGGGCGGCGAGCAGTTCTTC.

This chain links TRBV13 with TRBJ2-2; no clear D gene. Between the trimmed V and J ends, which lost 3 bases and 6 bases, there was a span of 5 bases. The CDR3 covers 12 residues. Per germline, CDR1 PRHDT and CDR2 FYEKMQ (reference sequence). Here the CDR3 reads CASSFSPGELFF. In DNA form, the CDR3 reads TGTGCCAGCAGCTTCAGTCCCGGGGAGCTGTTTTTT.

This clone was picked up a small number of times. The chain links TRBV5-5 to TRBJ1-6; 7 bases are shared with TRBD1. This CDR3 contains 16 residues. Germline V gives CDR1 SGHKS, CDR2 YYEKEE (reference sequence). With V trimmed by 1 base and J by 4 bases, 5 bases remained unmatched. The chain's CDR3 is CASSLNQDRYNSPLHF. In DNA, the CDR3 is TGTGCCAGCAGCTTGAATCAGGACAGGTATAATTCACCCCTCCACTTT.

V and J are TRBV12-5 and TRBJ2-3, with a tentative D call TRBD1 (6 bases). Trimming pared 0 bases from V and 4 bases from J, leaving 14 bases between. The CDR3 totals 16 residues. The germline CDR1 and CDR2 sequences are LGHNT and FRNRAP. Here the CDR3 DNA reads TGTGCTAGTGGTTTGGTAGTACAGGGAGTGGCAGATACGCAGTATTTT. This translates into CASGLVVQGVADTQYF.

This sequence joins TRBV5-1 and TRBJ1-5, with D perhaps matching TRBD1 (6 bases). This CDR3 has 14 residues. Germline CDR1 and CDR2: SGHRS and YFSETQ. Deletions cut 0 bases from V and 4 bases from J, with 8 bases between. CDR3 residues: CASSLGGTNQPQHF. The CDR3 DNA sequence: TGCGCCAGCAGCTTGGGGGGGACAAATCAGCCCCAGCATTTT.

This clone was seen once. The rearrangement joins TRBV12-2 to TRBJ2-5; TRBD2 was called by the table and not checked on the DNA. TRBV12-2 is designated a pseudogene. This CDR3 spans 17 amino acids. CDR3 DNA: TGTGCAAGTCGCTTAGAGGGACTAGCGGTGTACCAAGAGACCCAGTACTTC. Encoded protein: CASRLEGLAVYQETQYF.

The V call is TRBV6-1, the J call TRBJ1-3, with 7 bases identical to TRBD1. CDR1 and CDR2 from the germline V gene are MNHNS and SASEGT. Trimming took 5 bases from V and 2 from J; bases not matched to a gene: 6. This CDR3 has 15 amino acids. The CDR3 DNA is TGTGCCAGCAGTACTCAAGGGGGCCCTGGAAACACCATATATTTT. Its translation is CASSTQGGPGNTIYF.

V gene TRBV28 combines with J gene TRBJ1-1; D is unresolved. Trimming stripped 6 bases from V and 0 bases from J, with 8 bases between. Per germline, CDR1 MDHEN and CDR2 SYDVKM. The CDR3 consists of 13 residues. The CDR3 sequence is CASSPQLNTEAFF. CDR3 DNA: TGTGCCAGCAGCCCACAGCTGAACACTGAAGCTTTCTTT.

V gene TRBV9 combines with J gene TRBJ2-3; the D gene is possibly TRBD2 (7 bases). Per the germline V gene, CDR1 is SGDLS and CDR2 is YYNGEE. The CDR3 runs to 16 residues. V lost 0 bases to trimming and J lost 5 bases, with 16 bases between them. The chain's CDR3 is CASSVVSRGLIDTQYF. Written as DNA, the CDR3 is TGTGCCAGCAGCGTAGTTTCGCGGGGGCTAATAGATACGCAGTATTTT.

This clone was observed once. The chain recombines TRBV19 with TRBJ2-7; TRBD1 matches 8 bases. The germline V gene has CDR1 LNHDA and CDR2 SQIVND (reference sequence). CDR3 length: 15 amino acids. Unmatched junction bases numbered 11, after V lost 5 bases and J lost 5 bases. CDR3 sequence reads: CASSHKGRGLDEQYF. In DNA, the CDR3 is TGTGCCAGTAGTCATAAAGGCAGGGGGCTTGACGAGCAGTACTTC.

The chain has TRBV10-3 and TRBJ2-5; TRBD1 matches at 10 bases. CDR3 length: 14 residues. The V and J ends lost 4 bases and 5 bases, in that order; junction bases with no gene match: 4. Per the germline V gene, CDR1 is ENHRY and CDR2 is SYGVKD. The CDR3 DNA follows: TGTGCCATCAGTGGACAGGGGGCGGGGGAGACCCAGTACTTC. Protein sequence: CAISGQGAGETQYF.

V is TRBV29-1 and J is TRBJ1-2, with D possibly TRBD1 on 5 matching bases. The CDR3 runs 13 residues. Germline CDR1 is SQVTM and CDR2 is ANQGSEA. Trimming stripped 7 bases from V and 4 bases from J, with 16 bases between. DNA of the CDR3: TGCAGCGCTAATAGGGGTCCGCGCTATGGCTACACCTTC. Encoded protein: CSANRGPRYGYTF. The complete variable domain, with remaining parts taken from reference TRBV29-1 and TRBJ1-2, reads SAVISQKPSRDICQRGTSLTIQCQVDSQVTMMFWYRQQPGQSLTLIATANQGSEATYESGFVIDKFPISRPNLTFSTLTVSNMSPEDSSIYLCSANRGPRYGYTFGSGTRLTVV.